This T cell receptor beta chain was identified in a study of blood T cells in healthy people across ages. This clonotype showed up just a few times. Caucasian, healthy and from Russia, the donors were aged between about 6 and 90. No fewer than 5.5 micrograms of total RNA were isolated from every sample. Trimming took 7 bases from V and 3 from J; bases not matched to a gene: 11. Germline assignment: CDR1 MNHEY and CDR2 SMNVEV (reference sequence). The CDR3 totals 15 residues. A J-beta primer mix and a sample-barcoded 5' primer were used in a second PCR of roughly 6 to 11 cycles. Every single cDNA molecule received a tag from a template-switch adaptor with 12 random nucleotides. TCRdb independently ran MiXCR on the 5' RACE reads; one entry per CDR3 protein. The table includes 1.5 million to 2 million distinct CDR3 sequences, about 28% detected once.

Sequencing was performed on blood. This receptor was taken from a woman in her twenties or thirties in good health. The rearrangement links TRBV27 to TRBJ2-5, with 7 bases aligning to TRBD1. In DNA form, the CDR3 reads TGTGCCAGCACCACCGGGACAGCCGGGGAAGAGACCCAGTACTTC. It specifies CASTTGTAGEETQYF.